This section outlines one TCR beta chain sequence together with its context. Its antigen is not known. This specimen belongs to a study of cytomegalovirus exposure and HLA in healthy donors. Looking at the study overall: Previous work identified roughly 120 million unique TCR beta sequences from about 179 million T cells.

PCR used 60 Vbeta primers and 13 Jbeta primers. TCRdb's table, derived via immunoSEQ multiplex PCR, lists solely in-frame clones and lacks some. This repertoire comprises 150,000 to 200,000 clones; its ten largest clones make up about 6%. Though probably carrying unrecorded immune exposures, donors were nominally healthy at sampling. Broader study findings: Listed as cytomegalovirus-associated were 164 TCR beta chains. Donors were assumed by presence/absence analyses to have roughly uniform sequencing depth.

The germline V gene has CDR1 MNHEY and CDR2 SMNVEV (reference sequence). Trimming stripped 2 bases from V and 5 bases from J, with 12 bases between. The CDR3 loop spans 14 amino acids. Sample: PBMCs. This receptor was identified in a man in his thirties or forties in good health and CMV-seronegative. The chain carries TRBV27 and TRBJ1-2; D gene unclear. The CDR3 nucleotides are TGTGCCAGCAGTTTACACGGAGCTCCTTATGGCTACACCTTC. Its protein product is CASSLHGAPYGYTF.